What follows are 30 T cell receptor beta chains derived from one specimen sequenced in a study of somatic mutations in cytotoxic T cells in rheumatoid arthritis. Libraries were prepared by immunoSEQ multiplex PCR; TCRdb keeps only in-frame clonotypes and omits some of them. This sample has about 17,000 clones, with approximately 80% found just once. The sequenced material came from CD8+ T cells sorted from blood. These TCRs come from an adult with rheumatoid arthritis.

The chain uses TRBV6-5 and TRBJ2-1; a weak D match, TRBD2 (7 bases). The CDR3 sequence is 15 residues long. V lost 5 bases and J lost 4, with 15 bases in between. Per germline, CDR1 MNHEY and CDR2 SVGAGI. This CDR3 reads CASSPGGPYYNEQFF. The CDR3 DNA reads TGTGCCAGCAGTCCCGGGGGGCCTTATTACAATGAGCAGTTCTTC.

The CDR3 DNA is TGCGCCAGCAGCCGGGACAGGGGCCCGCACACCGGGGAGCTGTTTTTT. Residues: CASSRDRGPHTGELFF. The V gene is TRBV5-1, the J gene TRBJ2-2; 10 nucleotides line up with TRBD1. The junction had 6 bases not matched to a gene; V was cut back by 4 bases and J by 3 bases. The V gene's germline CDR1 is SGHRS and CDR2 YFSETQ. The CDR3 length is 16 residues.

The chain links TRBV27 to TRBJ2-5; TRBD1 might be the D (5 bases). Deletions cut 3 bases from V and 1 base from J, with 9 bases between. Germline V gives CDR1 MNHEY, CDR2 SMNVEV (reference sequence). CDR3 length: 14 residues. The CDR3 DNA reads TGTGCCAGCAGTTTTCAGGGTCCCCAAGAGACCCAGTACTTC. Amino acid sequence: CASSFQGPQETQYF.

The rearrangement links TRBV29-1 to TRBJ2-7; D is unresolved. Germline V gives CDR1 SQVTM, CDR2 ANQGSEA. The CDR3 loop spans 14 amino acids. Deletions cut 0 bases from V and 1 base from J, with 10 bases between. The CDR3 sequence: CSVEESGDSYEQYF. The CDR3 DNA follows: TGCAGCGTTGAAGAGTCAGGCGATTCCTACGAGCAGTACTTC.

Comments on this clone: Other nucleotide sequences from this sample produce the same CDR3. The chain carries TRBV5-6 and TRBJ2-3; D is perhaps TRBD1 (5 bases). The V gene lost 1 base and the J gene lost 0 bases, with 12 bases spanning the gap. Germline V CDR1 and CDR2: SGHDT, YYEEEE. This CDR3 contains 16 residues. The CDR3 loop is CASSLRSTASTDTQYF. DNA for the CDR3: TGTGCCAGCAGCTTGAGGTCGACAGCCAGCACAGATACGCAGTATTTT.

The rearrangement uses TRBV4-1 and TRBJ2-1; maybe TRBD1 (6 bases). The CDR3 sequence is 13 residues long. CDR1 is MGHRA, CDR2 YSYEKL, per germline. Trimming removed 2 bases from V and 8 bases from J, with 10 bases in between. The chain's CDR3 is CASSQSQGYEQFF. The CDR3 DNA reads TGCGCCAGCAGCCAAAGTCAGGGGTATGAGCAGTTCTTC.

This sequence joins TRBV7-9 and TRBJ1-2; D might be TRBD1 (6 bases). This CDR3 region has 15 residues. Trimming removed 5 bases at V and 0 bases at J, with 13 bases between. Per germline, CDR1 SEHNR and CDR2 FQNEAQ (reference sequence). The CDR3 loop is CASSRGTGSNYGYTF. CDR3 bases: TGTGCCAGCAGCCGCGGCACAGGGTCTAACTATGGCTACACCTTC.

The chain is built from TRBV11-2 and TRBJ1-4; maybe TRBD1 (5 bases). Trimming shortened V by 5 bases and J by 8 bases, and 9 bases separated the two germline ends. The CDR3 is made up of 12 amino acids. Germline lookup yields CDR1 SGHAT and CDR2 FQNNGV. CDR3 protein: CASSPGPEKLFF. For the CDR3, the DNA is TGTGCCAGCAGCCCGGGACCGGAAAAACTGTTTTTT.

The V and J genes are TRBV2 and TRBJ2-1; possible D gene TRBD2, 6 bases. CDR1 and CDR2 from the germline V gene are SNHLY and FYNNEI. This CDR3 has 10 residues. Trimming left V 8 bases short and J 16 bases short, with 15 bases between. CDR3 sequence reads: CASGGTGFFF. CDR3 nucleotides: TGTGCCAGCGGAGGGACCGGCTTTTTCTTC.

The chain couples TRBV29-1 to TRBJ1-2; D ambiguous. Germline CDR1 and CDR2: SQVTM and ANQGSEA. The V and J ends lost 4 bases and 2 bases respectively, with 11 bases between them. This CDR3 contains 13 residues. This CDR3 is CSVVHTKNYGYTF. The CDR3 DNA sequence: TGCAGCGTTGTGCACACCAAGAACTATGGCTACACCTTC.

V and J are TRBV7-9 and TRBJ2-7, with a weak D call TRBD1 (5 bases). The CDR3 runs to 13 residues. Germline V gene lookup returns CDR1 SEHNR and CDR2 FQNEAQ (reference sequence). The germline V and J ends were trimmed by 1 base and 2 bases, with 6 bases remaining between them. As DNA, the CDR3 is TGTGCCAGCAGCTTAGGCAGGGCCTACGAGCAGTACTTC. Protein product: CASSLGRAYEQYF.

V usage is TRBV7-6 and J usage is TRBJ1-4; D not certain. Germline CDR1 and CDR2: SGHVS and FNYEAQ. The V and J ends lost 2 bases and 4 bases respectively, with 5 bases between them. The CDR3 totals 13 residues. CDR3 DNA: TGTGCCAGCAGCTTAACAGTTAATGAAAAACTGTTTTTT. This encodes CASSLTVNEKLFF.

This chain joins TRBV7-9 and TRBJ1-1, with D tentatively TRBD1 (5 bases). Germline V CDR1 and CDR2: SEHNR, FQNEAQ (reference sequence). CDR3 length: 12 amino acids. The CDR3 sequence is CMGGTMNTEAFF. As DNA, the CDR3 is TGTATGGGGGGTACCATGAACACTGAAGCTTTCTTT.

The count of this clone is one. This chain uses TRBV16 with TRBJ2-5, with a weak D call TRBD2 (6 bases). CDR1 and CDR2 (germline): KGHSY, FQNENV. The CDR3 sequence is 13 residues long. V was pared by 0 bases and J by 5 bases, with 7 bases between. The CDR3 sequence is CASSQSRGETQYF. CDR3 bases: TGTGCCAGCAGCCAATCACGGGGGGAGACCCAGTACTTC.

This clone appeared a few times. The gene calls are TRBV27 and TRBJ1-5; D is undetermined. Between the trimmed V and J ends, which lost 3 bases and 3 bases, there was a span of 9 bases. There are 14 residues in the CDR3. Germline CDR1 and CDR2: MNHEY and SMNVEV (reference sequence). DNA of the CDR3: TGTGCCAGCAGTTTTTTGGGGAACAATCAGCCCCAGCATTTT. Translation gives CASSFLGNNQPQHF.

This clone was observed a few times. This chain connects TRBV25-1 to TRBJ1-2, with D possibly matching TRBD1 (5 bases). The germline gives CDR1 MGHDK, CDR2 SYGVNS. V was trimmed by 0 bases and J by 8 bases, leaving 10 bases between them. The CDR3 is made up of 13 amino acids. The CDR3 DNA sequence: TGTGCCAGCAGTGAATACAGGGCGGGGGGCTACACCTTC. Protein: CASSEYRAGGYTF.

This chain links TRBV6-5 with TRBJ2-7; D tentatively fits TRBD1 or TRBD2 (6 bases each). V lost 4 bases to trimming and J lost 4 bases, with 14 bases between them. Germline loops: CDR1 MNHEY, CDR2 SVGAGI. The CDR3 sequence is 14 residues long. CDR3 coding DNA: TGTGCCAGCAGTTCTAATGGGGGGCGTTACGAGCAGTACTTC. As protein: CASSSNGGRYEQYF.

CDR3 residues: CASSKNRGSYNEQFF. In DNA, the CDR3 is TGTGCCAGCAGTAAGAACAGGGGCTCCTACAATGAGCAGTTCTTC. The rearrangement uses TRBV28 and TRBJ2-1; TRBD1 matches at 7 bases. Germline values: CDR1 MDHEN, CDR2 SYDVKM. V lost 5 bases and J lost 0; bases outside the gene matches: 4. The CDR3 is made up of 15 amino acids.

This clone was seen once. This chain uses TRBV7-2 with TRBJ2-4; the D gene is possibly TRBD1 (5 bases). Trimming took off 5 bases at V and 1 base at J, with 15 bases between the two ends. This CDR3 contains 16 residues. In germline, CDR1 is SGHTA, CDR2 FQGNSA. This CDR3 is CASSPAPWGAKNIQYF. In DNA, the CDR3 is TGTGCCAGCAGCCCCGCCCCCTGGGGCGCCAAAAACATTCAGTACTTC. Full variable domain (remainder filled in from reference TRBV7-2 and TRBJ2-4): GAGVSQSPSNKVTEKGKDVELRCDPISGHTALYWYRQSLGQGLEFLIYFQGNSAPDKSGLPSDRFSAERTGGSVSTLTIQRTQQEDSAVYLCASSPAPWGAKNIQYFGAGTRLSVL.

The rearrangement uses TRBV7-9 and TRBJ2-3; D is possibly TRBD1 (6 bases). There are 15 residues in the CDR3. Germline V gives CDR1 SEHNR, CDR2 FQNEAQ (reference sequence). Deletions cut 5 bases from V and 3 bases from J, with 15 bases between. CDR3 sequence reads: CASSLGHQGTDTQYF. CDR3 nucleotides: TGTGCCAGCAGCCTCGGACACCAGGGGACAGATACGCAGTATTTT.

In this sample, this clone turned up a few times. The genes are TRBV12-5 and TRBJ1-1, with no clear D. The germline gives CDR1 LGHNT, CDR2 FRNRAP. V lost 7 bases to trimming and J lost 8 bases, with 14 bases between them. The CDR3 has 12 amino acids. CDR3 sequence reads: CASAGPFHEAFF. DNA of the CDR3: TGTGCTAGTGCCGGGCCATTTCACGAAGCTTTCTTT.

The chain carries TRBV27 and TRBJ1-1, with TRBD1 matching 8 bases. The V gene end was trimmed by 2 bases and the J gene end by 7 bases; junction bases not matched to a gene: 9. Germline assignment: CDR1 MNHEY and CDR2 SMNVEV (reference sequence). This CDR3 comprises 15 residues. This CDR3 reads CASSLRRDRTNEAFF. Written as DNA, the CDR3 is TGTGCCAGCAGTTTACGGCGGGACAGGACAAATGAAGCTTTCTTT.

Here the CDR3 DNA reads TGTGCCAGCAGTTCAGGGGGGGGCTGGGAGACCCAGTACTTC. Translated: CASSSGGGWETQYF. The V call is TRBV27, the J call TRBJ2-5; D is perhaps TRBD1 or TRBD2 (7 bases each). V gave up 4 bases and J gave up 5 bases, with 14 bases separating them. From germline, CDR1 is MNHEY and CDR2 SMNVEV (reference sequence). This CDR3 comprises 14 residues.

The chain's CDR3 is CASSLYSGAGYEQYF. CDR3 sequence (DNA): TGCGCCAGCAGCTTGTATTCCGGCGCCGGCTACGAGCAGTACTTC. This chain joins TRBV5-1 and TRBJ2-7, with D unresolved. Germline V gene lookup returns CDR1 SGHRS and CDR2 YFSETQ. V was cut by 1 base and J by 3 bases, with 14 bases left in between. CDR3 size: 15 residues. Filled out from reference TRBV5-1 and TRBJ2-7, the complete variable domain reads KAGVTQTPRYLIKTRGQQVTLSCSPISGHRSVSWYQQTPGQGLQFLFEYFSETQRNKGNFPGRFSGRQFSNSRSEMNVSTLELGDSALYLCASSLYSGAGYEQYFGPGTRLTVT.

The rearrangement links TRBV7-6 to TRBJ2-1; a weak D match, TRBD2 (7 bases). Trimming removed 1 base from V and 13 bases from J, with 14 bases in between. The CDR3 has 13 residues. Germline V gene data show CDR1 as SGHVS and CDR2 as FNYEAQ. This CDR3 is CASSLEVGGPQFF. DNA for the CDR3: TGTGCCAGCAGCTTAGAGGTCGGGGGGCCCCAGTTCTTC.

This clone has a handful of counts. V gene TRBV11-2 combines with J gene TRBJ1-1; 7 positions match TRBD1. Germline values: CDR1 SGHAT, CDR2 FQNNGV. The CDR3 covers 14 residues. V gave up 2 bases and J gave up 8 bases; unmatched junction bases: 8. Here the CDR3 DNA reads TGTGCCAGCAGCTTAAGGGGGCCTACCGACGAAGCTTTCTTT. Protein product: CASSLRGPTDEAFF.

The gene calls are TRBV4-1 and TRBJ1-6; no clear D. Germline V gives CDR1 MGHRA, CDR2 YSYEKL. This CDR3 has 16 amino acids. V lost 3 bases and J lost 0, with 9 bases in between. The CDR3 loop reads CASSQKASSYNSPLHF. Written as DNA, the CDR3 is TGCGCCAGCAGCCAGAAAGCGAGCTCCTATAATTCACCCCTCCACTTT.

The rearrangement links TRBV13 to TRBJ2-1; D not certain. This CDR3 is built from 16 residues. CDR1 is PRHDT and CDR2 is FYEKMQ in the germline V gene (reference sequence). With 4 bases removed from V and 5 bases from J, the gap between germline ends came to 18 bases. CDR3 residues: CASSSIRTDNDNEQFF. The CDR3 nucleotides read TGTGCCAGCAGCTCAATTAGGACGGATAATGACAATGAGCAGTTCTTC.

The chain carries TRBV14 and TRBJ2-7; possible D gene TRBD1, 5 bases. Germline-derived CDR1 and CDR2 are SGHDN and FVKESK. The CDR3 loop spans 13 amino acids. Trimming pared 1 base from V and 7 bases from J, leaving 11 bases between. The CDR3 coding sequence is TGTGCCAGCAGCCAAGTGGCAGGGCGGGAGCAGTACTTC. It encodes CASSQVAGREQYF.

The V and J genes are TRBV4-1 and TRBJ2-4; D unclear. CDR1 is MGHRA and CDR2 is YSYEKL in the germline V gene. V was shortened by 0 bases and J by 0 bases, with 3 bases between the two germline ends. The CDR3 is 14 residues long. This CDR3 reads CASSQDIAKNIQYF. CDR3 bases: TGCGCCAGCAGCCAAGATATAGCCAAAAACATTCAGTACTTC.